These 9 T cell receptor beta chains came from one sample sequenced in a study of blood T cell repertoires in COVID-19. The assay was immunoSEQ multiplex PCR, and TCRdb's table has in-frame clones only and misses some. The sample lists some 85,000 clones, approximately 80% occurring once. Sequenced material: peripheral blood. The receptors originated from a human donor in a cohort sampled during active COVID-19.

CDR3 bases: TGTGCCAGCAGCGTAACAGGGTCAGCAGGCTACACCTTC. Amino acids: CASSVTGSAGYTF. This rearrangement joins TRBV9 to TRBJ1-2, with D perhaps matching TRBD1 (6 bases). The CDR3 totals 13 residues. Germline CDR1 reads SGDLS; CDR2 reads YYNGEE. V shed 1 base and J shed 8 bases, with 12 bases lying between them.

The V call is TRBV27, the J call TRBJ2-1; D perhaps matches TRBD1 (5 bases). The CDR3 spans 13 residues. Germline CDR1 is MNHEY and CDR2 is SMNVEV (reference sequence). Trimming left V 3 bases short and J 6 bases short, with 9 bases between. This CDR3 reads CASSLGRGNEQFF. The CDR3 DNA is TGTGCCAGCAGTTTGGGTAGGGGCAATGAGCAGTTCTTC.

This sequence joins TRBV29-1 and TRBJ2-1, with D possibly matching TRBD1 (6 bases). CDR3 size: 14 residues. Germline V gives CDR1 SQVTM, CDR2 ANQGSEA. V was trimmed by 4 bases and J by 11 bases, leaving 21 bases between them. CDR3 DNA sequence: TGCAGCGTTGCCGACGGGATCAGAGGGGGTAAGCAGTTCTTC. Translating gives CSVADGIRGGKQFF.

The V call is TRBV7-2, the J call TRBJ2-2; 8 bases align to TRBD1. The germline gives CDR1 SGHTA, CDR2 FQGNSA. V dropped 5 bases and J dropped 5; count of bases not matched to a gene: 4. The CDR3 consists of 14 residues. CDR3 sequence: CASSATGVTGELFF. The CDR3 DNA sequence: TGTGCCAGCAGCGCGACAGGGGTAACCGGGGAGCTGTTTTTT.

This sequence joins TRBV3-1 (or the pseudogene TRBV3-2) and TRBJ1-3; D uncertain. The germline V gene has CDR1 LGHDT and CDR2 YNNKEL (reference sequence). The ends were cut back, 0 bases at V and 0 bases at J, with 3 bases in the middle. This CDR3 is built from 14 residues. The CDR3 DNA follows: TGTGCCAGCAGCCAAGACAACTCTGGAAACACCATATATTTT. It translates to CASSQDNSGNTIYF.

The V gene is TRBV7-2, the J gene TRBJ2-1; 8 nucleotides agree with TRBD2. CDR3 length: 16 amino acids. With V trimmed by 0 bases and J by 2 bases, 3 bases remained unmatched. Per the germline V gene, CDR1 is SGHTA and CDR2 is FQGNSA. DNA of the CDR3: TGTGCCAGCAGCTTAGCTAGCGGGAACCCCTACAATGAGCAGTTCTTC. Protein product: CASSLASGNPYNEQFF.

This clone was seen a few times. The chain has TRBV2 and TRBJ2-1, with D perhaps TRBD1 (6 bases). The CDR3 has 14 amino acids. The germline CDR1 and CDR2 sequences are SNHLY and FYNNEI. Deletions cut 6 bases from V and 4 bases from J, with 13 bases between. The CDR3 sequence is CASRGAGTYNEQFF. The CDR3 region has the DNA TGTGCCAGCAGGGGGGCTGGGACATACAATGAGCAGTTCTTC.

The V call is TRBV24-1, the J call TRBJ2-1; TRBD2 matches at 13 bases. Losses at the gene ends were 4 bases for V and 4 bases for J; bases not matched to a gene: 6. The CDR3 sequence is 17 residues long. Germline CDR1 and CDR2: KGHDR and SFDVKD. The CDR3 bases are TGTGCCACCAGTGACAGGACTAGCGGGAGTCCTTACAATGAGCAGTTCTTC. Its protein product is CATSDRTSGSPYNEQFF.

This clone occurred a few times. The rearrangement uses TRBV5-6 and TRBJ2-3; maybe TRBD1 (7 bases). V was clipped by 5 bases and J by 2 bases, with 15 bases between them. Germline assignment: CDR1 SGHDT and CDR2 YYEEEE. CDR3 length: 15 residues. The CDR3 DNA reads as TGTGCCAGCAGTCGACAGGGAGGAGTCACAGATACGCAGTATTTT. The encoded protein is CASSRQGGVTDTQYF.